Sequencing of this T cell receptor (beta chain) was carried out in a study of PD-1 blockade in classical Hodgkin lymphoma. Every one of the patients relapsed after autologous stem cell transplantation (brentuximab vedotin exposure was variable). Clones were read by immunoSEQ multiplex PCR, and TCRdb kept only the in-frame ones, dropping some. Of approximately 59,000 clones in the sample, under 95% were seen once. Trimming left V 5 bases short and J 6 bases short, with 11 bases between. The CDR3 covers 13 residues. The germline V gene encodes CDR1 SSHAT and CDR2 FNYEAQ (reference sequence). The receptor's source is a human donor with classical Hodgkin lymphoma. This specimen was peripheral blood mononuclear cells (PBMCs), taken before the second cycle of nivolumab. V is TRBV7-7 and J is TRBJ2-1, with a possible D match to TRBD1 (6 bases). The CDR3 sequence is CASSRTVLNEQFF. The CDR3 nucleotides read TGTGCCAGCAGCCGGACAGTACTCAATGAGCAGTTCTTC.